This TCR beta chain was retrieved from a study of blood T cell repertoires in COVID-19. Study-level background: Acute and convalescent COVID-19 specimens originated in the United States, Italy and Spain. Sources were T cells, B-cell-depleted T cells, or PBMCs; the material itself was cDNA or gDNA.

Germline loops: CDR1 SGHRS, CDR2 YFSETQ. CDR3 length equals 14 residues. V shed 4 bases, J shed 9 bases, and the junction held 8 bases outside the gene matches. In the study's own analysis: Reference gene primer amplification gave estimated nucleated cell counts. Clones were read by immunoSEQ multiplex PCR, and TCRdb kept only the in-frame ones, dropping some. V, J and clone size are those of that table, while D and trimming were read from the DNA. Of approximately 200,000 clones in the sample, 70% to 90% were seen once. The TCR comes from a man aged 35 to 55 with acute or convalescent COVID-19. V usage is TRBV5-1 and J usage is TRBJ2-2; 8 bases are a match to TRBD1. The sequencing sample was made of peripheral blood. The CDR3 sequence is CASSPDRGNRELFF. The CDR3 bases are TGCGCCAGCAGCCCCGACAGGGGTAACAGGGAGCTGTTTTTT.